This note documents a single TCR beta chain sequence. Germline V gene lookup returns CDR1 SGHTA and CDR2 FQGNSA. The V end lost 0 bases, the J end lost 2 bases, and 11 bases lay between the germline ends. This CDR3 is built from 15 residues. The data derive from a study of blood T cell repertoires in COVID-19. Clones were sequenced by immunoSEQ multiplex PCR, and TCRdb holds only the in-frame ones, with some missing. The sample holds about 270,000 clones, 85% to 90% seen once. Those who participated ranged in age from about 18 to 95 years and resided in approximately 26 US areas. The material sequenced was PBMCs or T cells enriched from blood (not recorded which). The TCR comes from a woman between 18 and 30 years old who had recovered from COVID-19. The V and J genes are TRBV7-2 and TRBJ2-7, with unresolved D. The CDR3 region is CASSLALTQAYEQYF. The CDR3, as DNA: TGTGCCAGCAGCTTAGCGCTGACTCAAGCCTACGAGCAGTACTTC.